This TCR beta chain was captured by sequencing in a study of blood T cell repertoires in COVID-19. Study overall: Samples of COVID-19 (acute and convalescent) were obtained from the United States, Italy and Spain. PBMCs, B-cell-depleted T cells, or T cells provided the cDNA or gDNA that made up the material.

Cohort 3 recovery required two negative PCRs, clearance, or symptom resolution. The CDR3 is 15 residues long. Germline V gene sequence: CDR1 SGHRS, CDR2 YFSETQ. The germline V and J ends were trimmed by 4 bases and 0 bases, with 13 bases remaining between them. Authors' processing steps: Counts of nucleated cells, estimated from reference gene primer amplification, were obtained. The protocol was immunoSEQ multiplex PCR, while the TCRdb copy is restricted to in-frame clones and leaves out a portion. The DNA was the basis for D and trimming; V, J and clone size are from that table. The sample has 150,000 to 200,000 clones; over 80% are singletons.

The sequence came from a woman aged 55 to 70 who had recovered from COVID-19. V gene TRBV5-1 combines with J gene TRBJ1-2; a possible D gene is TRBD1 (6 bases). The sequenced sample was PBMCs or T cells enriched from blood (not recorded which). The CDR3 loop is CASSEQGFPNYGYTF. Here the CDR3 DNA reads TGCGCCAGCAGCGAACAGGGCTTCCCTAACTATGGCTACACCTTC.